Below are 30 T cell receptor beta chains sequenced from a single sample in a study of blood T cell repertoires in COVID-19. The table came from immunoSEQ multiplex PCR; TCRdb's copy has only in-frame clones and leaves some out. Of some 250,000 clones listed, 81% were seen once; the top ten hold just under 3%. The sequenced sample consisted of peripheral blood. Receptors originate from a woman aged 55 to 70 with active or convalescent COVID-19.

This chain joins TRBV7-9 and TRBJ2-5, with TRBD2 as a possible D gene (6 bases). V lost 3 bases to trimming and J lost 5 bases, with 16 bases between them. CDR1 is SEHNR, CDR2 FQNEAQ, per germline (reference sequence). There are 15 residues in the CDR3. As DNA, the CDR3 is TGTGCCAGCAGCTTCCTACCCCGGGCGGGGGAGACCCAGTACTTC. Its translation is CASSFLPRAGETQYF.

The V gene is TRBV3-1 (or the pseudogene TRBV3-2), the J gene TRBJ2-1; 15 positions match TRBD2. Per germline, CDR1 LGHDT and CDR2 YNNKEL (reference sequence). This CDR3 spans 18 amino acids. V lost 1 base, J lost 4 bases, and 5 bases stayed unmatched. The CDR3 bases are TGTGCCAGCAGCCAAGCCCCGGGACTAGCGGGGGGTTACAATGAGCAGTTCTTC. Protein sequence: CASSQAPGLAGGYNEQFF.

The chain recombines TRBV10-1 with TRBJ1-2, with TRBD1 as a possible D gene (5 bases). CDR3 size: 14 residues. The V and J ends lost 4 bases and 2 bases respectively, with 11 bases between them. The germline V gene has CDR1 WNHNN and CDR2 SYGVQD (reference sequence). The DNA of the CDR3 is TGCGCCAGCAGTGTCGGACACGAGAACTATGGCTACACCTTC. This gives the protein CASSVGHENYGYTF.

The table lists this clone with a few counts. Within the sample, other DNA sequences also encode this same CDR3. V gene TRBV4-2 combines with J gene TRBJ1-2; a possible D gene is TRBD1 (6 bases). The V end was cut by 0 bases, the J end by 2 bases, with 7 bases between. Looked up from germline, CDR1 is LGHNA and CDR2 is YNFKEQ. The length of the CDR3 is 14 residues. This CDR3 reads CASSQDRGNYGYTF. The CDR3 nucleotides read TGTGCCAGCAGCCAAGACAGGGGAAACTATGGCTACACCTTC.

The rearrangement joins TRBV10-3 to TRBJ2-3; 12 nucleotides line up with TRBD2. The CDR3 has 16 amino acids. V was clipped by 8 bases and J by 0 bases; unmatched bases: 6. CDR1 ENHRY and CDR2 SYGVKD come from the germline V gene. CDR3 protein: CAIGLAGGRSTDTQYF. In DNA form, the CDR3 reads TGTGCCATCGGGCTAGCGGGGGGGCGGAGCACAGATACGCAGTATTTT.

This clone was recorded once. This chain uses TRBV19 with TRBJ2-2; TRBD1 might be the D (6 bases). Germline V gene sequence: CDR1 LNHDA, CDR2 SQIVND (reference sequence). This CDR3 is built from 15 residues. Deletions cut 8 bases from V and 0 bases from J, with 13 bases between. CDR3: CASSVGHPNTGELFF. CDR3 bases: TGTGCCAGTTCCGTGGGACACCCGAACACCGGGGAGCTGTTTTTT.

The gene calls are TRBV5-1 and TRBJ2-7, with TRBD1 matching 8 bases. Looked up from germline, CDR1 is SGHRS and CDR2 is YFSETQ. Trimming removed 0 bases from V and 7 bases from J; junction bases left unmatched: 9. The CDR3 totals 15 residues. CDR3 residues: CASSLVGQGAGEQYF. For the CDR3, the DNA is TGCGCCAGCAGCTTGGTTGGCCAGGGGGCAGGGGAGCAGTACTTC.

The rearrangement uses TRBV6-8 and TRBJ1-2; no clear D. The V and J ends lost 4 bases and 8 bases respectively, with 14 bases between them. This CDR3 is 13 amino acids long. Germline V CDR1 and CDR2: MNHGY, SAAAGT. Written as DNA, the CDR3 is TGTGCCAGCAGTTTGCTCCGACAAGGCGGCTACACCTTC. Translated, it gives CASSLLRQGGYTF.

The CDR3 spells CASSITSYGYTF. DNA for the CDR3: TGTGCCAGTAGTATAACAAGCTATGGCTACACCTTC. The chain combines TRBV19 with TRBJ1-2; D is uncertain. The germline V and J ends were trimmed by 2 bases and 4 bases, with 5 bases remaining between them. The CDR3 contains 12 residues. Germline loops: CDR1 LNHDA, CDR2 SQIVND (reference sequence).

The genes are TRBV28 and TRBJ1-2; D is possibly TRBD1 (6 bases). The CDR3 has 14 amino acids. With 6 bases removed from V and 4 bases from J, the gap between germline ends came to 15 bases. Germline lookup yields CDR1 MDHEN and CDR2 SYDVKM. Here the CDR3 reads CASSLQGHAYGYTF. The CDR3 nucleotides are TGTGCCAGCAGCCTACAGGGACACGCCTATGGCTACACCTTC.

The chain couples TRBV27 to TRBJ2-2, with 10 bases matching TRBD1. The CDR3 is made up of 17 amino acids. CDR1 MNHEY and CDR2 SMNVEV come from the germline V gene (reference sequence). Trimming cost V 5 bases and J 3 bases; bases outside gene matches: 9. In DNA, the CDR3 is TGTGCCAGCAGTACTATTCCGGGACAGGGGTACACCGGGGAGCTGTTTTTT. Translated: CASSTIPGQGYTGELFF.

The V and J genes are TRBV19 and TRBJ2-1, with D possibly being TRBD1 (5 bases). Germline assignment: CDR1 LNHDA and CDR2 SQIVND (reference sequence). The CDR3 sequence is 15 residues long. The ends were cut back, 3 bases at V and 0 bases at J, with 9 bases in the middle. CDR3 nucleotides: TGTGCCAGTAGTATGTTACAGGCCTCCTACAATGAGCAGTTCTTC. It yields the protein CASSMLQASYNEQFF. Supplemented by reference TRBV19 and TRBJ2-1, the full variable domain reads DGGITQSPKYLFRKEGQNVTLSCEQNLNHDAMYWYRQDPGQGLRLIYYSQIVNDFQKGDIAEGYSVSREKKESFPLTVTSAQKNPTAFYLCASSMLQASYNEQFFGPGTRLTVL.

This chain links TRBV24-1 with TRBJ2-2; 8 bases line up with TRBD2. V dropped 7 bases and J dropped 2; count of bases not matched to a gene: 2. Germline lookup yields CDR1 KGHDR and CDR2 SFDVKD. The CDR3 has 14 residues. The CDR3 reads CATSGGANTGELFF. DNA for the CDR3: TGTGCCACCAGCGGGGGGGCCAACACCGGGGAGCTGTTTTTT.

The CDR3 loop is CSADRDLAADTQYF. The CDR3 region has the DNA TGCAGCGCCGACCGGGACTTAGCCGCAGATACGCAGTATTTT. The chain is built from TRBV29-1 and TRBJ2-3; D may be TRBD2 (6 bases). Germline CDR1 is SQVTM and CDR2 is ANQGSEA. The CDR3 runs to 14 residues. The V gene lost 7 bases and the J gene lost 4 bases, with 18 bases spanning the gap.

The V gene is TRBV28, the J gene TRBJ2-7, with 10 nucleotides matching TRBD1. The germline V gene has CDR1 MDHEN and CDR2 SYDVKM. This CDR3 region has 17 residues. V lost 3 bases and J lost 4; bases outside the gene matches: 12. The chain's CDR3 is CASSFRGQGPLSYEQYF. The CDR3 DNA reads as TGTGCCAGCAGTTTCCGGGGACAGGGGCCCCTCAGTTACGAGCAGTACTTC.

This chain connects TRBV6-5 to TRBJ1-1; D is possibly TRBD1 (6 bases). Trimming stripped 4 bases from V and 1 base from J, with 16 bases between. The CDR3 loop spans 16 amino acids. Looked up from germline, CDR1 is MNHEY and CDR2 is SVGAGI. The DNA for the CDR3 is TGTGCCAGCAGTTCCCTTCCAGGGGCACGGAACACTGAAGCTTTCTTT. Amino acids: CASSSLPGARNTEAFF.

V and J are TRBV11-2 and TRBJ2-4; perhaps TRBD2 as D (7 bases). Trimming took 4 bases from V and 7 from J, leaving 23 bases between them. Germline loops: CDR1 SGHAT, CDR2 FQNNGV. The CDR3 loop spans 17 amino acids. CDR3 loop: CASSSKGGAALENIQYF. CDR3 DNA sequence: TGTGCCAGCAGCTCAAAGGGGGGGGCGGCCCTAGAGAACATTCAGTACTTC.

This clone came up once. The genes are TRBV5-1 and TRBJ1-1, with 10 positions matching TRBD1. Germline V gene data show CDR1 as SGHRS and CDR2 as YFSETQ. This CDR3 contains 16 residues. The V gene end was trimmed by 2 bases and the J gene end by 7 bases; junction bases not matched to a gene: 11. Here the CDR3 DNA reads TGCGCCAGCAGCTTCCGCGTAGGACAGGGGGTTGATGAAGCTTTCTTT. Its translation: CASSFRVGQGVDEAFF.

This clone is a singleton in its sample. The DNA for the CDR3 is TGTGCCAGCAGCCAAGGGATGAATAGCGGCTCCGATACGCAGTATTTT. It encodes CASSQGMNSGSDTQYF. The V gene is TRBV4-2, the J gene TRBJ2-3; D possibly corresponds to TRBD2 (6 bases). Germline V gene lookup returns CDR1 LGHNA and CDR2 YNFKEQ. This CDR3 spans 16 amino acids. V lost 1 base and J 6 bases, leaving 17 bases between the germline ends.

This rearrangement joins TRBV18 to TRBJ2-7; D is unresolved. CDR1 and CDR2 from the germline V gene are KGHSH and LQKENI. Trimming took 3 bases from V and 0 from J, leaving 15 bases between them. The CDR3 runs 16 residues. CDR3 coding DNA: TGTGCCAGCTCACCTTACAGCCAGGCCCTCTCCTACGAGCAGTACTTC. This translates into CASSPYSQALSYEQYF. The entire variable domain, with the rest obtained from reference TRBV18 and TRBJ2-7, is as follows: NAGVMQNPRHLVRRRGQEARLRCSPMKGHSHVYWYRQLPEEGLKFMVYLQKENIIDESGMPKERFSAEFPKEGPSILRIQQVVRGDSAAYFCASSPYSQALSYEQYFGPGTRLTVT.

This clone was seen a handful of times. The chain joins TRBV21-1 to TRBJ2-5; the D call in the table, TRBD2, was not verified against the DNA. TRBV21-1 is marked as a pseudogene. This CDR3 comprises 19 residues. CDR3 sequence (DNA): TGTGCCAGCAGCAAAGAATCGGTAGCGGGGGCCTGGTACCAAGAGACCCAGTACTTC. Translation: CASSKESVAGAWYQETQYF.

The V and J genes are TRBV6-1 and TRBJ1-5; tentative D call: TRBD1 (5 bases). CDR1 and CDR2 (germline): MNHNS, SASEGT. The V end was cut by 3 bases, the J end by 7 bases, with 16 bases between. The CDR3 loop spans 15 amino acids. CDR3 DNA sequence: TGTGCCAGCAGTGACCAGGGAGGCCCGGGGCAGCCCCAGCATTTT. Amino acid sequence: CASSDQGGPGQPQHF.

The chain couples TRBV6-6 to TRBJ1-5; possible D gene TRBD1, 6 bases. The CDR3 runs to 11 residues. CDR1 and CDR2 (germline): MNHNY, SVGAGI (reference sequence). The germline V and J ends were trimmed by 0 bases and 16 bases, with 10 bases remaining between them. The CDR3 sequence is CASSYSQGLHF. DNA for the CDR3: TGTGCCAGCAGTTACTCGCAGGGGCTTCATTTT.

The J gene is TRBJ2-2, the V gene TRBV6-2 or TRBV6-3; 7 nucleotides agree with TRBD1. The V and J ends lost 2 bases and 3 bases, in that order; junction bases with no gene match: 9. The germline CDR1 and CDR2 sequences are MNHEY and SVGEGT. The CDR3 is 17 residues long. The CDR3 DNA reads TGTGCCAGCAGTTACGCGCCGGGACAGAGATACACCGGGGAGCTGTTTTTT. Its translation: CASSYAPGQRYTGELFF.

V is TRBV20-1 and J is TRBJ1-4, with 9 bases lining up with TRBD1. CDR3 length equals 13 residues. CDR1 DFQATT and CDR2 SNEGSKA come from the germline V gene (reference sequence). Trimming at V came to 3 bases and at J to 5 bases, leaving 1 base not matched to a gene. The CDR3 here is CSASGTGNEKLFF. The CDR3 DNA reads as TGCAGTGCTAGTGGGACAGGGAATGAAAAACTGTTTTTT.

The chain links TRBV29-1 to TRBJ2-1, with D possibly TRBD1 on 5 matching bases. This CDR3 is built from 13 residues. The germline gives CDR1 SQVTM, CDR2 ANQGSEA. The germline V and J ends were trimmed by 7 bases and 4 bases, with 14 bases remaining between them. CDR3 in DNA: TGCAGCGGTAGGACACCCCATTACAATGAGCAGTTCTTC. The encoded protein is CSGRTPHYNEQFF.

The chain recombines TRBV18 with TRBJ1-3; D is ambiguous. The V end lost 2 bases, the J end lost 4 bases, and 6 bases lay between the germline ends. This CDR3 spans 13 amino acids. CDR1 is KGHSH and CDR2 is LQKENI in the germline V gene. CDR3 sequence reads: CASSPGLGNTIYF. CDR3 nucleotide sequence: TGTGCCAGCTCACCAGGGCTCGGAAACACCATATATTTT.

The DNA of the CDR3 is TGTGCCAGCAGCTCCAGAGCGGGGGGGGAGGAGTACTTC. It translates to CASSSRAGGEEYF. This chain uses TRBV7-6 with TRBJ2-5; 10 nucleotides line up with TRBD2. Germline lookup yields CDR1 SGHVS and CDR2 FNYEAQ. Germline trimming cut 4 bases from V and 12 bases from J; bases unmatched to any gene: 8. This CDR3 region has 13 residues.

The chain couples TRBV4-1 to TRBJ1-1, with TRBD1 matching 8 bases. V was pared by 4 bases and J by 4 bases, with 11 bases of the junction left unmatched. This CDR3 has 16 amino acids. Germline V gene data show CDR1 as MGHRA and CDR2 as YSYEKL. The CDR3 region is CASSRKETGDFTEAFF. Written as DNA, the CDR3 is TGCGCCAGCAGCCGTAAAGAGACAGGGGATTTCACTGAAGCTTTCTTT.

The V gene is TRBV11-2, the J gene TRBJ2-5, with 9 bases aligning to TRBD2. Germline CDR1 is SGHAT and CDR2 is FQNNGV. CDR3 size: 16 residues. The V gene end was trimmed by 5 bases and the J gene end by 4 bases; junction bases not matched to a gene: 11. This CDR3 is CASSAALAGGVETQYF. The CDR3 region has the DNA TGTGCCAGCAGCGCCGCTTTGGCGGGGGGGGTAGAGACCCAGTACTTC.